A selection of T cell receptor beta chains follows, all from one sample in a study of blood T cell repertoires in COVID-19. Repertoires were generated with immunoSEQ multiplex PCR, while TCRdb's copy carries only in-frame clones and drops some. The sample records hundreds of thousands of clones, around 80% being singletons. The specimen sequenced was peripheral blood. These receptor sequences come from a woman of 80 years or more with acute or convalescent COVID-19. CDR3s include the opening cysteine and the closing phenylalanine or tryptophan. A D gene is named only where the DNA matches it firmly. Part of the rows lack a size; the others show once, few, many or a class for expanded clones.

TRBJ2-5 | NA | NA | TRBV5-4 | CASSLYGRETQYF | TGTGCCAGCAGCTTATATGGGCGAGAGACCCAGTACTTC
TRBJ2-3 | NA | TRBD1 | TRBV24-1 | CATSDGGQGSTDTQYF | TGTGCCACCAGTGACGGGGGACAGGGCAGCACAGATACGCAGTATTTT
TRBJ1-2 | NA | NA | TRBV19 | CASSPVRGTGDYTF | TGTGCCAGTAGCCCAGTAAGGGGCACAGGAGACTACACCTTC
TRBJ1-1 | NA | NA | TRBV4-3 | CASSQEQGMNTEAFF | TGCGCCAGCAGCCAAGAACAGGGCATGAACACTGAAGCTTTCTTT
TRBJ1-2 | NA | NA | TRBV6-5 | CASSYSPQGYGYTF | TGTGCCAGCAGTTACTCTCCGCAGGGCTATGGCTACACCTTC
TRBJ2-6 | NA | NA | TRBV7-9 | CASSSQGPAGANVLTF | TGTGCCAGCAGCTCTCAGGGCCCGGCTGGGGCCAACGTCCTGACTTTC
TRBJ2-5 | NA | NA | TRBV7-3 | CASSQVAQYF | TGTGCCAGCAGCCAGGTGGCCCAGTACTTC
TRBJ2-3 | once | NA | TRBV19 | CASSPGPGTDTQYF | TGTGCCAGTAGTCCAGGGCCTGGGACAGATACGCAGTATTTT
TRBJ2-1 | once | TRBD2 | TRBV5-6 | CASSFELAGFYNEQFF | TGTGCCAGCAGCTTTGAGCTAGCGGGGTTTTACAATGAGCAGTTCTTC
TRBJ2-3 | NA | TRBD2 | TRBV18 | CASAGLAGSTDTQYF | TGTGCCAGCGCCGGACTAGCGGGAAGCACAGATACGCAGTATTTT
TRBJ1-6 | NA | NA | TRBV6-5 | CASSRLSRNSPLHF | TGTGCCAGCAGCCGTTTGTCCCGGAATTCACCCCTCCACTTT
TRBJ2-3 | NA | TRBD2 | TRBV5-1 | CASSLSSGRADTQYF | TGCGCCAGCAGCTTGAGTAGCGGGAGGGCAGATACGCAGTATTTT
TRBJ1-2 | NA | TRBD1 | TRBV28 | CASSLPGTGAYGYTF | TGTGCCAGCAGTCTTCCGGGGACAGGAGCTTATGGCTACACCTTC
TRBJ2-2 | NA | NA | TRBV7-2 | CASKATSHAGELFF | TGTGCCAGCAAGGCGACTAGTCACGCCGGGGAGCTGTTTTTT
TRBJ2-7 | NA | TRBD2 | TRBV10-2 | CASRLAGAYEQYF | TGCGCCAGCAGGTTAGCGGGAGCCTACGAGCAGTACTTC
TRBJ1-4 | once | NA | TRBV7-9 | CASSFRQGNEKLFF | TGTGCCAGCAGCTTCCGGCAGGGGAATGAAAAACTGTTTTTT
TRBJ2-2 | NA | TRBD2 | TRBV2 | CASSDAAGGKGELFF | TGTGCCAGCAGTGACGCCGCGGGAGGGAAGGGGGAGCTGTTTTTT
TRBJ2-7 | few | NA | TRBV5-1 | CASSLGSTYEQYF | TGCGCCAGCAGCTTGGGTTCTACCTACGAGCAGTACTTC
TRBJ2-1 | NA | NA | TRBV4-1 | CASSQGREQFF | TGCGCCAGCAGCCAAGGGCGGGAGCAGTTCTTC
TRBJ2-1 | NA | NA | TRBV20-1 | CSASWLPPNEQFF | TGCAGTGCTAGTTGGCTCCCTCCCAATGAGCAGTTCTTC
TRBJ2-7 | NA | TRBD2 | TRBV5-8 | CASSPLPGLAGAGNEQYF | TGTGCCAGCAGCCCGCTCCCGGGACTAGCGGGAGCAGGAAACGAGCAGTACTTC
TRBJ2-1 | NA | NA | TRBV21-1 | CASSPRTSGDSYNEQFF | TGTGCCAGCAGCCCACGGACTAGCGGGGATTCCTACAATGAGCAGTTCTTC
TRBJ2-7 | NA | NA | TRBV7-9 | CASSLDGGSLSEQYF | TGTGCCAGCAGCTTAGATGGCGGCAGCTTGTCCGAGCAGTACTTC
TRBJ1-3 | NA | NA | TRBV19 | CASSPDYTGNTIYF | TGTGCCAGTAGCCCGGACTACACTGGAAACACCATATATTTT
TRBJ2-7 | NA | TRBD1 | TRBV4-1 | CASSQDGQGASYEQYF | TGCGCCAGCAGCCAAGATGGACAGGGGGCCTCCTACGAGCAGTACTTC
TRBJ2-6 | NA | NA | TRBV21-1 | CARIRTGDSGANVLTF | TGTGCCAGGATAAGGACAGGGGACTCTGGGGCCAACGTCCTGACTTTC
TRBJ2-6 | NA | NA | TRBV6-5 | CASSRTGANVLTF | TGTGCCAGCAGTCGTACTGGGGCCAACGTCCTGACTTTC
TRBJ1-1 | few | NA | TRBV29-1 | CSVDGGTEAFF | TGCAGCGTTGACGGGGGTACTGAAGCTTTCTTT
TRBJ1-2 | NA | NA | TRBV28 | CASRLAHGYGYTF | TGTGCCAGCCGACTAGCCCACGGCTATGGCTACACCTTC
TRBJ2-2 | NA | TRBD2 | TRBV6-5 | CASILSGSTGELFF | TGTGCCAGCATCCTCAGCGGGAGCACCGGGGAGCTGTTTTTT
TRBJ2-6 | NA | TRBD1 | TRBV28 | CASSLAQSGQGSSGANVLTF | TGTGCCAGCAGTTTAGCACAGTCGGGACAGGGGAGCTCTGGGGCCAACGTCCTGACTTTC
TRBJ2-5 | NA | NA | TRBV7-2 | CASSLASAGETQYF | TGTGCCAGCAGCTTAGCGTCAGCGGGAGAGACCCAGTACTTC
TRBJ1-6 | NA | TRBD1 | TRBV6-5 | CASSGTGGAPLHF | TGTGCCAGCAGCGGGACAGGTGGGGCACCCCTCCACTTT
TRBJ2-1 | NA | TRBD1 | TRBV5-8 | CASTTGAMYNEQFF | TGTGCCAGCACGACAGGGGCCATGTACAATGAGCAGTTCTTC
TRBJ1-1 | NA | TRBD1 | TRBV27 | CASSPSRQGGAFF | TGTGCCAGCAGTCCCTCAAGACAGGGTGGAGCTTTCTTT
TRBJ2-7 | NA | NA | TRBV5-4 | CASSRGVGNEQYF | TGTGCCAGCAGCCGCGGGGTGGGGAACGAGCAGTACTTC
TRBJ2-7 | many | TRBD1 | TRBV7-9 | CASSRRDRVGYEQYF | TGTGCCAGCAGCCGCCGGGACAGGGTCGGTTACGAGCAGTACTTC
TRBJ2-7 | few | NA | TRBV13 | CASSLGQTSFYSYEQYF | TGTGCCAGCAGCTTAGGACAGACCTCCTTTTACTCCTACGAGCAGTACTTC
TRBJ2-7 | NA | NA | TRBV28 | CASSLEGQRSYEQYF | TGTGCCAGCAGTTTAGAGGGACAACGGTCCTACGAGCAGTACTTC
TRBJ1-6 | NA | TRBD1 | TRBV18 | CASSPGQQEPLHF | TGTGCCAGCTCACCGGGACAGCAGGAACCCCTCCACTTT
TRBJ1-3 | NA | NA | TRBV12-2 | CASRLAPRRAFETTIYF | TGTGCAAGTCGCTTAGCGCCGAGGAGAGCGTTCGAAACCACCATATATTTT
TRBJ2-2 | NA | TRBD1 | TRBV5-6 | CASNPQGPNTGELFF | TGTGCCAGCAACCCACAGGGGCCGAACACCGGGGAGCTGTTTTTT
TRBJ2-3 | few | TRBD2 | TRBV5-1 | CASGRSGGALDTQYF | TGCGCCAGTGGACGTAGCGGGGGGGCCCTAGATACGCAGTATTTT
TRBJ2-7 | few | NA | TRBV5-1 | CASSQRLSYEQYF | TGCGCCAGCAGCCAAAGACTAAGCTACGAGCAGTACTTC
TRBJ1-2 | NA | TRBD1 | TRBV16 | CASSLDRVPPYGYTF | TGTGCCAGCAGCCTGGACAGGGTGCCTCCCTATGGCTACACCTTC
TRBJ2-1 | once | TRBD2 | TRBV7-2 | CASSSLAGKSYNEQFF | TGTGCCAGCAGCTCGCTAGCGGGGAAATCCTACAATGAGCAGTTCTTC
TRBJ2-1 | NA | NA | TRBV5-6 | CASSLGPRVNEQFF | TGTGCCAGCAGCTTGGGACCCAGGGTAAATGAGCAGTTCTTC
TRBJ1-3 | NA | NA | TRBV30 | CALIPITGYSGNTIYF | TGTGCCCTTATCCCGATAACAGGGTACTCTGGAAACACCATATATTTT